This TCR beta chain was sequenced in a study of blood T cell repertoires in COVID-19. Study-level information: Samples came from the United States, Italy and Spain, spanning acute and convalescent COVID-19. Sample material is recorded as cDNA or gDNA derived from T cells, B-cell-depleted T cells, or PBMCs.

As handled by the study authors: Cell counts per sample came from amplifying reference gene primers. Profiled with immunoSEQ multiplex PCR; TCRdb holds only in-frame clones, not every one. The D gene and trimming were derived from the DNA, and the V and J assignments and clone size from that table. This repertoire shows 200,000 to 300,000 clones, 84% found once; its top ten account for roughly 8.6%. The sequence derives from a human donor in a cohort sampled during active COVID-19. The specimen sequenced was peripheral blood.

This chain's CDR3 is CASSSRLAGANEQYF. CDR3 sequence (DNA): TGTGCCAGCAGCTCCCGACTAGCGGGAGCGAACGAGCAGTACTTC. The chain is built from TRBV9 and TRBJ2-7; 12 bases match TRBD2. Germline lookup yields CDR1 SGDLS and CDR2 YYNGEE. The CDR3 is 15 residues long. The junction had 7 bases not matched to a gene; V was cut back by 4 bases and J by 5 bases.